Listed here are 29 T cell receptor beta chains from one sample, sequenced in a study of cytomegalovirus exposure and HLA in healthy donors. PCR amplification relied on 60 Vbeta primers (plus 13 Jbeta primers). The data were produced by immunoSEQ multiplex PCR, yet TCRdb's version contains in-frame clones alone and is incomplete. This sample has roughly 74,000 clones; about four fifths occur once, and the top ten carry approximately 1.6%. What was sequenced was PBMCs. These receptors were obtained from a man between 40 and 49 years old in good health and CMV-seronegative.

V is TRBV19 and J is TRBJ2-7, with TRBD2 matching 14 bases. The CDR3 spans 17 residues. V gave up 6 bases and J gave up 5 bases; unmatched junction bases: 12. Per germline, CDR1 LNHDA and CDR2 SQIVND (reference sequence). CDR3 coding DNA: TGTGCCAGTAGCTCCGGGACTAGCGGGAGCCTTCTTCACGAGCAGTACTTC. Translating gives CASSSGTSGSLLHEQYF.

The chain combines TRBV4-1 with TRBJ1-2; no clear D. The CDR3 extends over 16 amino acids. V was trimmed by 3 bases and J by 0 bases, leaving 14 bases between them. Germline V lookup: CDR1 MGHRA, CDR2 YSYEKL. CDR3: CASSQGASSANYGYTF. For the CDR3, the DNA is TGCGCCAGCAGCCAGGGAGCGAGCTCAGCTAACTATGGCTACACCTTC.

The chain combines TRBV7-8 with TRBJ2-1, with TRBD2 identical over 8 bases. The CDR3 contains 16 residues. The germline gives CDR1 SGHVS, CDR2 FQNEAQ. Trimming cost V 5 bases and J 7 bases; bases outside gene matches: 13. CDR3 in DNA: TGTGCCAGCAGCCCTCTTCGGGAGGGGATTAAAAATGAGCAGTTCTTC. Translating gives CASSPLREGIKNEQFF.

This clone has more than one count but fewer than ten. CDR3 bases: TGTGCCACCAGCAGAGAGGCCAAAGAGACCCAGTACTTC. Protein: CATSREAKETQYF. The V call is TRBV15, the J call TRBJ2-5; D unclear. This CDR3 comprises 13 residues. Trimming shortened V by 0 bases and J by 3 bases, and 5 bases separated the two germline ends. CDR1 is LNHNV and CDR2 is YYDKDF in the germline V gene (reference sequence).

The chain combines TRBV10-3 with TRBJ1-5; possibly TRBD1 for D (5 bases). Germline V gives CDR1 ENHRY, CDR2 SYGVKD. The length of the CDR3 is 13 residues. V gave up 0 bases and J gave up 11 bases, with 11 bases separating them. CDR3 residues: CAISESVREAQHF. In DNA form, the CDR3 reads TGTGCCATCAGTGAGTCGGTCAGGGAGGCCCAGCATTTT.

The rearrangement uses TRBV5-6 and TRBJ1-3; D unclear. The CDR3 sequence is 15 residues long. The V end was cut by 0 bases, the J end by 0 bases, with 7 bases between. Germline CDR1 is SGHDT and CDR2 is YYEEEE. Here the CDR3 DNA reads TGTGCCAGCAGCTTGGGGCAATACTCTGGAAACACCATATATTTT. This encodes CASSLGQYSGNTIYF.

The chain is built from TRBV19 and TRBJ1-2, with D perhaps TRBD1 (6 bases). The length of the CDR3 is 15 residues. The germline V gene encodes CDR1 LNHDA and CDR2 SQIVND (reference sequence). Trimming pared 5 bases from V and 4 bases from J, leaving 17 bases between. The CDR3 sequence: CASSLSRRTVYGYTF. In nucleotides, the CDR3 is TGTGCCAGTAGTCTAAGTAGGAGGACAGTCTATGGCTACACCTTC.

The rearrangement joins TRBV5-1 to TRBJ2-3; D is possibly TRBD1 (6 bases). The V gene lost 4 bases and the J gene lost 6 bases, with 21 bases spanning the gap. Per the germline V gene, CDR1 is SGHRS and CDR2 is YFSETQ. The CDR3 has 16 residues. The CDR3 region has the DNA TGCGCCAGCAGCCCGACAGGCCAGTCCACAACGGATACGCAGTATTTT. This translates into CASSPTGQSTTDTQYF.

The chain joins TRBV5-1 to TRBJ2-3; 9 bases align to TRBD1. Losses at the gene ends were 3 bases for V and 5 bases for J; bases not matched to a gene: 7. Germline assignment: CDR1 SGHRS and CDR2 YFSETQ. This CDR3 has 15 residues. This CDR3 is CASSSGTGRRDTQYF. The CDR3 nucleotides read TGCGCCAGCAGCTCCGGGACAGGGAGGCGAGATACGCAGTATTTT.

V gene TRBV28 combines with J gene TRBJ2-7; 12 bases fit TRBD1. CDR3 size: 15 residues. Germline V CDR1 and CDR2: MDHEN, SYDVKM. The V gene end was trimmed by 6 bases and the J gene end by 7 bases; junction bases not matched to a gene: 10. CDR3: CASSGPGQGAGEQYF. CDR3 coding DNA: TGTGCCAGCAGCGGCCCGGGACAGGGGGCGGGTGAGCAGTACTTC.

The V gene is TRBV10-1, the J gene TRBJ2-5, with 8 positions matching TRBD2. TRBJ2-7 matches the DNA end more closely, so the J call is doubtful. The germline CDR1 and CDR2 sequences are WNHNN and SYGVQD (reference sequence). There are 14 residues in the CDR3. CDR3 sequence (DNA): TGCGCCAGCAGTGAAAGCGGGAGACCCCACGAGCAGTACTTC. Protein sequence: CASSESGRPHEQYF.

The rearrangement links TRBV5-1 to TRBJ1-5; 7 bases match TRBD1. Germline assignment: CDR1 SGHRS and CDR2 YFSETQ. CDR3 length: 15 residues. V lost 0 bases, J lost 3 bases, and 3 bases stayed unmatched. CDR3 sequence (DNA): TGCGCCAGCAGCTTGGGCGGACAGGCCAATCAGCCCCAGCATTTT. Its protein product is CASSLGGQANQPQHF.

The chain joins TRBV12-5 to TRBJ2-1, with 7 bases matching TRBD1. This CDR3 is 15 amino acids long. V gave up 2 bases and J gave up 8 bases; unmatched junction bases: 9. Germline V gives CDR1 LGHNT, CDR2 FRNRAP. The CDR3 reads CASGLNRGRGYEQFF. CDR3 sequence (DNA): TGTGCTAGTGGTTTGAATCGAGGCAGGGGGTATGAGCAGTTCTTC.

DNA of the CDR3: TGTGCCAGCTCACCACCGAGAGGGAGGGACACTGAAGCTTTCTTT. This sequence encodes CASSPPRGRDTEAFF. This sequence joins TRBV18 and TRBJ1-1; no reliable D call. Germline V gene sequence: CDR1 KGHSH, CDR2 LQKENI. The CDR3 has 15 amino acids. Trimming pared 0 bases from V and 3 bases from J, leaving 11 bases between.

The genes are TRBV2 and TRBJ2-1, with TRBD2 identical over 10 bases. Germline V gene lookup returns CDR1 SNHLY and CDR2 FYNNEI. V was pared by 0 bases and J by 2 bases, with 1 base of the junction left unmatched. The CDR3 has 16 residues. CDR3 region: CASSEAGTSAYNEQFF. CDR3 DNA: TGTGCCAGCAGTGAAGCTGGGACTAGCGCCTACAATGAGCAGTTCTTC.

The CDR3 here is CASSEGGRNQPQHF. The CDR3 coding sequence is TGTGCCAGCAGTGAGGGAGGGCGGAATCAGCCCCAGCATTTT. The chain uses TRBV6-1 and TRBJ1-5; D uncertain. The germline V gene encodes CDR1 MNHNS and CDR2 SASEGT. Trimming pared 3 bases from V and 4 bases from J, leaving 10 bases between. The CDR3 is 14 residues long.

V gene TRBV2 combines with J gene TRBJ1-5; 8 positions match TRBD1. Germline trimming cut 4 bases from V and 6 bases from J; bases unmatched to any gene: 11. Germline assignment: CDR1 SNHLY and CDR2 FYNNEI. The CDR3 is 16 amino acids. This chain's CDR3 is CASSVQGASVGQPQHF. Written as DNA, the CDR3 is TGTGCCAGCAGTGTTCAGGGGGCGAGCGTGGGTCAGCCCCAGCATTTT. Full variable domain (remainder filled in from reference TRBV2 and TRBJ1-5): EPEVTQTPSHQVTQMGQEVILRCVPISNHLYFYWYRQILGQKVEFLVSFYNNEISEKSEIFDDQFSVERPDGSNFTLKIRSTKLEDSAMYFCASSVQGASVGQPQHFGDGTRLSIL.

The gene calls are TRBV19 and TRBJ1-3; maybe TRBD1 (5 bases). The ends were cut back, 7 bases at V and 11 bases at J, with 21 bases in the middle. Germline loops: CDR1 LNHDA, CDR2 SQIVND (reference sequence). CDR3 length equals 14 residues. CDR3 protein: CASTMFGTANAIYF. The DNA of the CDR3 is TGTGCCAGTACCATGTTCGGGACTGCCAACGCCATATATTTT.

The chain employs TRBV5-4 and TRBJ2-7; D may be TRBD2 (7 bases). This CDR3 is built from 15 residues. The germline CDR1 and CDR2 sequences are SGHNT and YYREEE (reference sequence). V was shortened by 0 bases and J by 4 bases, with 14 bases between the two germline ends. The CDR3 DNA reads as TGTGCCAGCAGCTTGGGGGGGGGCGGCGGGTACGAGCAGTACTTC. Translating it yields CASSLGGGGGYEQYF. Variable domain in full (rest from reference TRBV5-4 and TRBJ2-7): ETGVTQSPTHLIKTRGQQVTLRCSSQSGHNTVSWYQQALGQGPQFIFQYYREEENGRGNFPPRFSGLQFPNYSSELNVNALELDDSALYLCASSLGGGGGYEQYFGPGTRLTVT.

The V gene is TRBV5-1, the J gene TRBJ2-7, with D tentatively TRBD2 (6 bases). The V end lost 2 bases, the J end lost 7 bases, and 19 bases lay between the germline ends. Germline V gives CDR1 SGHRS, CDR2 YFSETQ. This CDR3 spans 15 amino acids. The CDR3 region is CASSLSPGLGKEQYF. The CDR3 nucleotides are TGCGCCAGCAGCTTATCCCCGGGACTGGGGAAAGAGCAGTACTTC.

A remark on this clone: Its ends do not fully match the called genes, so a read error is possible. The chain carries TRBV2 and TRBJ1-1; no reliable D call. Per germline, CDR1 SNHLY and CDR2 FYNNEI. This CDR3 region has 12 residues. Here the CDR3 reads CASREGGFRAFF. CDR3 nucleotides: TGTGCCAGCAGAGAAGGAGGGTTTCGGGCTTTCTTT.

V and J are TRBV10-1 and TRBJ1-5; D is perhaps TRBD1 (5 bases). V lost 3 bases and J lost 6, with 12 bases in between. The V gene's germline CDR1 is WNHNN and CDR2 SYGVQD (reference sequence). The CDR3 has 14 amino acids. In DNA, the CDR3 is TGCGCCAGCAGTGACGGACACTTGGGTCAGCCCCAGCATTTT. Residues: CASSDGHLGQPQHF.

V is TRBV7-8 and J is TRBJ1-4; D remains ambiguous. Germline values: CDR1 SGHVS, CDR2 FQNEAQ. The CDR3 length is 15 residues. Trimming pared 2 bases from V and 0 bases from J, leaving 7 bases between. This chain's CDR3 is CASSLTGATNEKLFF. The CDR3 bases are TGTGCCAGCAGCTTAACGGGTGCAACTAATGAAAAACTGTTTTTT. The full variable domain, its missing parts supplied by reference TRBV7-8 and TRBJ1-4, is GAGVSQSPRYKVAKRGQDVALRCDPISGHVSLFWYQQALGQGPEFLTYFQNEAQLDKSGLPSDRFFAERPEGSVSTLKIQRTQQEDSAVYLCASSLTGATNEKLFFGSGTQLSVL.

The chain has TRBV15 and TRBJ2-3; D may be TRBD2 (5 bases). The ends were cut back, 0 bases at V and 2 bases at J, with 12 bases in the middle. This CDR3 comprises 16 residues. CDR1 is LNHNV and CDR2 is YYDKDF in the germline V gene (reference sequence). The CDR3 sequence is CATSRDGRGTTDTQYF. The CDR3 nucleotides are TGTGCCACCAGCAGAGATGGACGGGGAACCACAGATACGCAGTATTTT.

This chain uses TRBV5-4 with TRBJ2-3; D unresolved. This CDR3 has 14 residues. Trimming cost V 4 bases and J 3 bases, with 12 bases left between them. The germline gives CDR1 SGHNT, CDR2 YYREEE (reference sequence). In nucleotides, the CDR3 is TGTGCCAGCAGCCAGACGGGTGGGACAGATACGCAGTATTTT. Protein sequence: CASSQTGGTDTQYF.

V gene TRBV2 combines with J gene TRBJ2-7; 13 bases fit TRBD2. Germline CDR1 reads SNHLY; CDR2 reads FYNNEI. The junction had 4 bases not matched to a gene; V was cut back by 8 bases and J by 3 bases. The CDR3 covers 14 residues. The CDR3 coding sequence is TGTGCCAGCCTGGGGACTAGCGGGGACTACGAGCAGTACTTC. It yields the protein CASLGTSGDYEQYF. The full variable domain, completed using reference TRBV2 and TRBJ2-7, is EPEVTQTPSHQVTQMGQEVILRCVPISNHLYFYWYRQILGQKVEFLVSFYNNEISEKSEIFDDQFSVERPDGSNFTLKIRSTKLEDSAMYFCASLGTSGDYEQYFGPGTRLTVT.

The V call is TRBV18, the J call TRBJ1-2; no firm D call. The CDR3 spans 15 residues. V gave up 5 bases and J gave up 4 bases, with 17 bases separating them. Germline V gene data show CDR1 as KGHSH and CDR2 as LQKENI. Written as DNA, the CDR3 is TGTGCCAGCTCAAGGGAGGGCGAGGTTGGCTATGGCTACACCTTC. This codes for CASSREGEVGYGYTF.

The sample holds a few counts of this clone. The chain employs TRBV11-3 and TRBJ2-5; 8 nucleotides align to TRBD1. The DNA end lines up better with TRBJ2-7; the J call may be wrong. The CDR3 is made up of 15 amino acids. In germline, CDR1 is SGHNT, CDR2 YENEEA. The CDR3 reads CASSRAGQGSGEQYF. In DNA, the CDR3 is TGTGCCAGCAGCCGGGCCGGACAGGGAAGCGGCGAGCAGTACTTC.

The J gene is TRBJ2-7, the V gene TRBV9; the D is unclear. Germline CDR1 is SGDLS and CDR2 is YYNGEE. Deletions cut 0 bases from V and 2 bases from J, with 9 bases between. The CDR3 is made up of 14 amino acids. This CDR3 reads CASSVESRPYEQYF. The DNA of the CDR3 is TGTGCCAGCAGCGTAGAGTCCAGGCCCTACGAGCAGTACTTC.